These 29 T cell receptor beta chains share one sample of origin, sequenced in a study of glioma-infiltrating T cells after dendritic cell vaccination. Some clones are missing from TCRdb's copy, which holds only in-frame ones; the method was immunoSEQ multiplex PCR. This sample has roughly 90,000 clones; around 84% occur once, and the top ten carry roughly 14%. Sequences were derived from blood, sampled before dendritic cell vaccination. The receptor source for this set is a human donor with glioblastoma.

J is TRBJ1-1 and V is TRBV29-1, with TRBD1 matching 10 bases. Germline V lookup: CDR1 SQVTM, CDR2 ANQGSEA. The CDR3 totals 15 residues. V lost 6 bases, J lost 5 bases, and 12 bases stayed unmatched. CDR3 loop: CSVLGMDRGGTEAFF. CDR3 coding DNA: TGCAGCGTCCTTGGTATGGACAGGGGGGGAACTGAAGCTTTCTTT.

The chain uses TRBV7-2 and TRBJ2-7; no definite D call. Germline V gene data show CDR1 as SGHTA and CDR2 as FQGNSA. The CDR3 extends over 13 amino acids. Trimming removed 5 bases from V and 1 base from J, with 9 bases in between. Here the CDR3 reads CASSLTPSYEQYF. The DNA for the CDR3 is TGTGCCAGCAGCCTCACTCCTTCCTACGAGCAGTACTTC.

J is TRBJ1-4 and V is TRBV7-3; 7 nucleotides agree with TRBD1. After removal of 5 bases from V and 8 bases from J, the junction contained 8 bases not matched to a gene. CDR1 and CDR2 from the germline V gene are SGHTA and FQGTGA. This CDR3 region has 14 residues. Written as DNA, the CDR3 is TGTGCCAGCAGCCAGACAGGGAATGGAGAAAAACTGTTTTTT. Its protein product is CASSQTGNGEKLFF.

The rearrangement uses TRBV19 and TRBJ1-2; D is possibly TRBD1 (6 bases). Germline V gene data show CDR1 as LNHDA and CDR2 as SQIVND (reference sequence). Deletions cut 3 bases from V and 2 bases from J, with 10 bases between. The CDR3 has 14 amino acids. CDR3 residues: CASSMGARNYGYTF. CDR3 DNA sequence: TGTGCCAGTAGTATGGGGGCGAGGAACTATGGCTACACCTTC.

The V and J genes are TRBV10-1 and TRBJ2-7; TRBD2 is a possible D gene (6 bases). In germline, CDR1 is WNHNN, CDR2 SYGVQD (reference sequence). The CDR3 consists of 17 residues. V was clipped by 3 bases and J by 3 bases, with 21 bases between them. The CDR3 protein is CASSEYPGEGPYYEQYF. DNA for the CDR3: TGCGCCAGCAGTGAATATCCGGGGGAAGGGCCATACTACGAGCAGTACTTC.

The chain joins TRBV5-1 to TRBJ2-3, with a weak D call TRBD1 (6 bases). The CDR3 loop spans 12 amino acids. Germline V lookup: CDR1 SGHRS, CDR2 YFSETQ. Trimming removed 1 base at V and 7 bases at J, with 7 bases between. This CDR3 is CASSLQGYTQYF. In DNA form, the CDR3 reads TGCGCCAGCAGCTTGCAGGGGTATACGCAGTATTTT.

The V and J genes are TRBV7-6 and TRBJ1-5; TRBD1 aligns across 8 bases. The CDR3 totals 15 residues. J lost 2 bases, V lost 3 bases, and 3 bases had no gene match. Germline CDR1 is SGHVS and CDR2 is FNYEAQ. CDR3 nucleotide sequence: TGTGCCAGCAGCTTGCTGACAGGGGGCAATCAGCCCCAGCATTTT. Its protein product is CASSLLTGGNQPQHF.

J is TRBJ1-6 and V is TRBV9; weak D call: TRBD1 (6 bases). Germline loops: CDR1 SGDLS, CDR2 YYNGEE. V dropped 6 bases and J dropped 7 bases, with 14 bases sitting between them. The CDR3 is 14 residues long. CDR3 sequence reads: CASTTGTTNSPLHF. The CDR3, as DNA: TGTGCCAGCACAACCGGGACAACCAATTCACCCCTCCACTTT.

CDR3 DNA sequence: TGTGCCTGGAGTTGGGACAGCCCCTATGGCTACACCTTC. Encoded protein: CAWSWDSPYGYTF. The rearrangement links TRBV30 to TRBJ1-2; 7 positions agree with TRBD1. The CDR3 has 13 amino acids. After removal of 2 bases from V and 4 bases from J, the junction contained 4 bases not matched to a gene. The germline gives CDR1 GTSNPN, CDR2 SVGIG (reference sequence).

CDR3 protein: CASSLGLADTDTQYF. The DNA of the CDR3 is TGTGCCAGTAGTCTCGGACTAGCGGACACAGATACGCAGTATTTT. This chain joins TRBV19 and TRBJ2-3; 10 bases align to TRBD2. Germline-derived CDR1 and CDR2 are LNHDA and SQIVND (reference sequence). V lost 5 bases, J lost 2 bases, and 4 bases stayed unmatched. The CDR3 has 15 residues.

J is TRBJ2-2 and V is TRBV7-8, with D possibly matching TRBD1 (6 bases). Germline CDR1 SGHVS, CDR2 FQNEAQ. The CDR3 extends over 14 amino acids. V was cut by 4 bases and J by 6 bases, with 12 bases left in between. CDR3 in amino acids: CASSSLDRSGELFF. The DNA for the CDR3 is TGTGCCAGCAGCTCTTTAGACAGGTCCGGGGAGCTGTTTTTT.

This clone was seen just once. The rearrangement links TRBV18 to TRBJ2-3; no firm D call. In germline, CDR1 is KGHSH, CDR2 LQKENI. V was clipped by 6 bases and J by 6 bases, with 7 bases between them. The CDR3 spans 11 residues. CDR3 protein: CASSPGDTQYF. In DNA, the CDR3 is TGTGCCAGCTCCCCCGGGGATACGCAGTATTTT.

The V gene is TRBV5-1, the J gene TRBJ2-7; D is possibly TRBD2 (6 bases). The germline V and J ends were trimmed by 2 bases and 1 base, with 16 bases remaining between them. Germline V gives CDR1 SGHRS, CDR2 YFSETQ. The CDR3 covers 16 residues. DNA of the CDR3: TGCGCCAGCAGCTTTAGCGCACCGGGACTTTCCTACGAGCAGTACTTC. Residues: CASSFSAPGLSYEQYF.

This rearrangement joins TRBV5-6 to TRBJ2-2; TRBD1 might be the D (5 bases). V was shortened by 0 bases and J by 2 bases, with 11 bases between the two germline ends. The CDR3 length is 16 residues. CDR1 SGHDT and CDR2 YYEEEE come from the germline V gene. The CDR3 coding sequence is TGTGCCAGCAGCTTGGTCCAGGGTGTAAACACCGGGGAGCTGTTTTTT. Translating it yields CASSLVQGVNTGELFF.

This chain's CDR3 is CASSARDRGRSSYEQYF. The CDR3 coding sequence is TGCGCCAGCAGCGCCCGGGACAGGGGGCGGAGCTCCTACGAGCAGTACTTC. The chain couples TRBV5-1 to TRBJ2-7, with TRBD1 matching 12 bases. The CDR3 loop spans 17 amino acids. Germline lookup yields CDR1 SGHRS and CDR2 YFSETQ. Unmatched junction bases numbered 8, after V lost 4 bases and J lost 0 bases.

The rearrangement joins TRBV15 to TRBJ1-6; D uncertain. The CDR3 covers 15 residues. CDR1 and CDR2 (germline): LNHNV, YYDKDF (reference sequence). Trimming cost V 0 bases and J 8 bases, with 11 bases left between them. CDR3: CATSRETNGYSPLHF. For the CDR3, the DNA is TGTGCCACCAGCAGAGAAACAAACGGGTATTCACCCCTCCACTTT.

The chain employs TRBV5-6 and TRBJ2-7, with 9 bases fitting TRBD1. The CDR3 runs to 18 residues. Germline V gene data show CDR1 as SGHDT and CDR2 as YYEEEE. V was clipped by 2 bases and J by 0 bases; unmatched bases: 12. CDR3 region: CASSFLSGTGKLSYEQYF. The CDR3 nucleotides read TGTGCCAGCAGCTTTTTATCCGGGACAGGGAAACTCTCCTACGAGCAGTACTTC.

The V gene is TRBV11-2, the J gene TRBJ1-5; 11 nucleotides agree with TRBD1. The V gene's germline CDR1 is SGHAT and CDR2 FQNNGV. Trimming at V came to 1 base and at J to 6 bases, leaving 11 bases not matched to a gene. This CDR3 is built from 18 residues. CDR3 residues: CASSLVLGTGGFGQPQHF. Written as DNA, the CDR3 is TGTGCCAGCAGCTTAGTTTTAGGGACAGGGGGTTTTGGTCAGCCCCAGCATTTT.

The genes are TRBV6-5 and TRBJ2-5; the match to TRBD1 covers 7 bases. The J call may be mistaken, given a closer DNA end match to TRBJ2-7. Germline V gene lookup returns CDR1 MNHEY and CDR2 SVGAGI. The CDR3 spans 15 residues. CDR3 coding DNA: TGTGCCAGCAGTTGGTCCTCGGGACAGTCCTACGAGCAGTACTTC. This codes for CASSWSSGQSYEQYF.

The CDR3 reads CSVAGQGGEQYF. The CDR3 DNA is TGCAGCGTTGCTGGGCAGGGTGGCGAGCAGTACTTC. The chain joins TRBV29-1 to TRBJ2-7, with a tentative D call TRBD1 (5 bases). The germline V and J ends were trimmed by 4 bases and 6 bases, with 13 bases remaining between them. The CDR3 runs to 12 residues. Looked up from germline, CDR1 is SQVTM and CDR2 is ANQGSEA.

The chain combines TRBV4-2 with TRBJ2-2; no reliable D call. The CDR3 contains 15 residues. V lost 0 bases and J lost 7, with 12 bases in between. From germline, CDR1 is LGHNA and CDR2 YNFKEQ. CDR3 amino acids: CASSQEDWSFGELFF. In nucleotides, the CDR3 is TGTGCCAGCAGCCAAGAAGACTGGTCTTTCGGGGAGCTGTTTTTT.

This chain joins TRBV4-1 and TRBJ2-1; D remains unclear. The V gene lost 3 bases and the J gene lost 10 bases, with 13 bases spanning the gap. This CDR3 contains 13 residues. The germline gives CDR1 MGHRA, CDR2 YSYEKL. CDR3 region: CASSHGSTWEQFF. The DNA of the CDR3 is TGCGCCAGCAGCCACGGTTCAACTTGGGAGCAGTTCTTC.

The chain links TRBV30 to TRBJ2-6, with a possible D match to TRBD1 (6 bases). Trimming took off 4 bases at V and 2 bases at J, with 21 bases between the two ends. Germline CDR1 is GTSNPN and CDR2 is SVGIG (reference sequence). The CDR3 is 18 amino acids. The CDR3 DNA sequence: TGTGCCTGGAAGTCCAGGCTTACAGGGTACGCTGGGGCCAACGTCCTGACTTTC. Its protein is CAWKSRLTGYAGANVLTF.

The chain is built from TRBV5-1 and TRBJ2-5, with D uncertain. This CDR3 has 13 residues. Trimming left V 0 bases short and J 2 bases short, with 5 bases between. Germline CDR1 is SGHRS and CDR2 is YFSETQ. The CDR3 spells CASSLGGQETQYF. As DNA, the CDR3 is TGCGCCAGCAGCTTGGGCGGACAAGAGACCCAGTACTTC.

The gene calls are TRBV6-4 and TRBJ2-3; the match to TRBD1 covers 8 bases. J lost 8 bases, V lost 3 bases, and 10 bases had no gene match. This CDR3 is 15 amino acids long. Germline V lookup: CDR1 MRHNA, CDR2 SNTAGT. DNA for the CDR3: TGTGCCAGCAGTGATGACAGGGGCGATATAGCTACGCAGTATTTT. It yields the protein CASSDDRGDIATQYF.

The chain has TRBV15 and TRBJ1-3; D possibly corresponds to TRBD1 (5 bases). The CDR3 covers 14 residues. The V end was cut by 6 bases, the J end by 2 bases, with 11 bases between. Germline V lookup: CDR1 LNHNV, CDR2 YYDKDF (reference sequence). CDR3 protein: CATRMGQAGNTIYF. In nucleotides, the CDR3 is TGTGCCACCAGGATGGGGCAGGCTGGAAACACCATATATTTT.

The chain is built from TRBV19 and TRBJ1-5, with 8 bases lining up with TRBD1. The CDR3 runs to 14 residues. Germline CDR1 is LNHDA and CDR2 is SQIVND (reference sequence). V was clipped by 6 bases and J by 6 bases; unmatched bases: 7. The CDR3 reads CASRPTGGGQPQHF. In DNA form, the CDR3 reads TGTGCCAGTAGGCCCACAGGGGGAGGTCAGCCCCAGCATTTT.

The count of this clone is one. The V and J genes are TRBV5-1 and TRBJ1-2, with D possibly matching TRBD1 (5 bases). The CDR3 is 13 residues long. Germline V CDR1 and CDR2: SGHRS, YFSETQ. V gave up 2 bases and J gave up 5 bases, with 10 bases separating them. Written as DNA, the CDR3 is TGCGCCAGCAGCTTTACAGGAGATTATGGCTACACCTTC. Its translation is CASSFTGDYGYTF.

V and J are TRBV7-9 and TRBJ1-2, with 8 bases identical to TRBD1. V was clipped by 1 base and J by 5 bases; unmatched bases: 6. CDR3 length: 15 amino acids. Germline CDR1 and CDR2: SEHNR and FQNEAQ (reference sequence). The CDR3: CASSLVVDRVYGYTF. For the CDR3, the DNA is TGTGCCAGCAGCTTAGTGGTGGACAGGGTTTATGGCTACACCTTC.